This is a list of T cell receptor beta chains from one sample in a study of technical replicates of blood from a handful of donors. Some clones are missing from TCRdb's copy, which holds only in-frame ones; the method was immunoSEQ multiplex PCR. Here the sample spans some 11,000 clones, around 95% being singletons. Sequencing was carried out using PBMCs. All receptors derive from a human donor in good health. CDR3s include the opening cysteine and the closing phenylalanine or tryptophan. Each record gives: J gene, clone size, D gene, V gene, CDR3 DNA, CDR3 protein. The D gene is left open where the match is weak. The size entry is marked missing in some rows and otherwise reads once, few, many or a size class.

J gene: TRBJ2-7
clone size: .
D gene: .
V gene: TRBV6-1
CDR3 DNA: TGTGCCAGCAGTGAATACGAACAGATTTACGAGCAGTACTTC
CDR3 protein: CASSEYEQIYEQYF

J gene: TRBJ1-3
clone size: .
D gene: .
V gene: TRBV5-1
CDR3 DNA: TGCGCCAGCAGCTTGGAAGGGGGCTCTGGAAACACCATATATTTT
CDR3 protein: CASSLEGGSGNTIYF

J gene: TRBJ2-3
clone size: .
D gene: .
V gene: TRBV5-4
CDR3 DNA: TGTGCCAGCAGCTTCGCAGGGCAGGCAGATACGCAGTATTTT
CDR3 protein: CASSFAGQADTQYF

J gene: TRBJ2-3
clone size: .
D gene: TRBD2
V gene: TRBV27
CDR3 DNA: TGTGCCAGCAGTTTATGGCCCGCTCGGGAGGCGCCCTATACGCAGTATTTT
CDR3 protein: CASSLWPAREAPYTQYF

J gene: TRBJ2-3
clone size: .
D gene: .
V gene: TRBV5-4
CDR3 DNA: TGTGCCAGCAGGACGACTAGCACAGATACGCAGTATTTT
CDR3 protein: CASRTTSTDTQYF

J gene: TRBJ2-1
clone size: .
D gene: TRBD1
V gene: TRBV7-6
CDR3 DNA: TGTGCCAGCAGCTTCCGGGACAGGGGCCGTCGGTACAATGAGCAGTTCTTC
CDR3 protein: CASSFRDRGRRYNEQFF

J gene: TRBJ2-2
clone size: once
D gene: TRBD2
V gene: TRBV4-1
CDR3 DNA: TGCGCCAGCAGCCAAGTACCTAGCGGGAGGGCCGGAAACAACGTCGGGGAGCTGTTTTTT
CDR3 protein: CASSQVPSGRAGNNVGELFF

J gene: TRBJ1-1
clone size: .
D gene: .
V gene: TRBV29-1
CDR3 DNA: TGCAGCGTTCCGGAAGGGGAGAACACTGAAGCTTTCTTT
CDR3 protein: CSVPEGENTEAFF

J gene: TRBJ1-5
clone size: .
D gene: .
V gene: TRBV15
CDR3 DNA: TGTGCCACCAGAAAGCTTTACGGGTCAGAAGAGAATCAGCCCCAGCATTTT
CDR3 protein: CATRKLYGSEENQPQHF

J gene: TRBJ2-1
clone size: once
D gene: .
V gene: TRBV10-1
CDR3 DNA: TGCGCCAGCAGTGAGCCGGACAAAGGGTATGAGCAGTTCTTC
CDR3 protein: CASSEPDKGYEQFF

J gene: TRBJ2-1
clone size: .
D gene: TRBD2
V gene: TRBV7-8
CDR3 DNA: TGTGCCAGCAGCTTAGCGCTCCGACTAGCGGGAGGGAGGAATGAGCAGTTCTTC
CDR3 protein: CASSLALRLAGGRNEQFF

J gene: TRBJ1-1
clone size: .
D gene: .
V gene: TRBV29-1
CDR3 DNA: TGCAGCGTTGAGCTCGAAGGGAGGAACACTGAAGCTTTCTTT
CDR3 protein: CSVELEGRNTEAFF

J gene: TRBJ1-2
clone size: .
D gene: TRBD1
V gene: TRBV25-1
CDR3 DNA: TGTGCCAGCAGTGATAACAGGGGGAACTATGGCTACACCTTC
CDR3 protein: CASSDNRGNYGYTF

J gene: TRBJ1-2
clone size: .
D gene: TRBD1
V gene: TRBV2
CDR3 DNA: TGTGCCAGCAGTGATCTTGGACAGGGGGCCGCTGGGGGCTATGGCTACACCTTC
CDR3 protein: CASSDLGQGAAGGYGYTF

J gene: TRBJ2-7
clone size: once
D gene: TRBD2
V gene: TRBV19
CDR3 DNA: TGTGCCAGTAGTATAGCCGGACTAGCGGGAGGTTCGTACGAGCAGTACTTC
CDR3 protein: CASSIAGLAGGSYEQYF

J gene: TRBJ1-2
clone size: once
D gene: .
V gene: TRBV30
CDR3 DNA: TGTGCCTGGAGTGCCGACGGAGAGAGCTATGGCTACACCTTC
CDR3 protein: CAWSADGESYGYTF

J gene: TRBJ2-7
clone size: .
D gene: .
V gene: TRBV19
CDR3 DNA: TGTGCCAGTAGTTTTACTAGCTCCTACGAGCAGTACTTC
CDR3 protein: CASSFTSSYEQYF

J gene: TRBJ2-4
clone size: .
D gene: TRBD2
V gene: TRBV6-1
CDR3 DNA: TGTGCCAGCACCGGGACCAGCGGGGAAACCATTCAGTACTTC
CDR3 protein: CASTGTSGETIQYF

J gene: TRBJ2-7
clone size: .
D gene: .
V gene: TRBV7-9
CDR3 DNA: TGTGCCAGCAGCTTAGCGGCCAGCTACGAGCAGTACTTC
CDR3 protein: CASSLAASYEQYF

J gene: TRBJ1-1
clone size: .
D gene: TRBD1
V gene: TRBV18
CDR3 DNA: TGTGCCAGCTCACCTCGGACAGGTTCTTCTGAAGCTTTCTTT
CDR3 protein: CASSPRTGSSEAFF

J gene: TRBJ1-2
clone size: .
D gene: .
V gene: TRBV15
CDR3 DNA: TGTGCCACCAGCAGAGAGCCTCAACAGGGATCCCACACCTTC
CDR3 protein: CATSREPQQGSHTF

J gene: TRBJ2-5
clone size: .
D gene: .
V gene: TRBV7-7
CDR3 DNA: TGTGCCAGCAGCTTAGACAGGGAGACCCAGTACTTC
CDR3 protein: CASSLDRETQYF

J gene: TRBJ2-7
clone size: .
D gene: .
V gene: TRBV6-5
CDR3 DNA: TGTGCCAGCAGTATCTTCCCCGGTCCCACCTACGAGCAGTACTTC
CDR3 protein: CASSIFPGPTYEQYF

J gene: TRBJ2-7
clone size: .
D gene: TRBD2
V gene: TRBV27
CDR3 DNA: TGTGCCAGCAGTTTACGGGAGGGCTACGAGCAGTACTTC
CDR3 protein: CASSLREGYEQYF

J gene: TRBJ2-1
clone size: .
D gene: .
V gene: TRBV6-5
CDR3 DNA: TGTGCCAGCAGTTACTCATCGGGGTTAGTCTACAATGAGCAGTTCTTC
CDR3 protein: CASSYSSGLVYNEQFF

J gene: TRBJ2-3
clone size: .
D gene: TRBD2
V gene: TRBV25-1
CDR3 DNA: TGTGCCAGCAGGGAACTAGCGGAAGGCACAGATACGCAGTATTTT
CDR3 protein: CASRELAEGTDTQYF

J gene: TRBJ2-2
clone size: .
D gene: .
V gene: TRBV11-2
CDR3 DNA: TGTGCCAGCAGCTTCTCCCTGTACGGGGAGCTGTTTTTT
CDR3 protein: CASSFSLYGELFF

J gene: TRBJ2-5
clone size: .
D gene: .
V gene: TRBV7-6
CDR3 DNA: TGTGCCAGCAGCTCCGGGGGGCACCAAGAGACCCAGTACTTC
CDR3 protein: CASSSGGHQETQYF

J gene: TRBJ2-3
clone size: .
D gene: TRBD1
V gene: TRBV30
CDR3 DNA: TGTGCCTGGGGACAGGGGACGACAGATACGCAGTATTTT
CDR3 protein: CAWGQGTTDTQYF

J gene: TRBJ2-6
clone size: .
D gene: .
V gene: TRBV5-1
CDR3 DNA: TGCGCCAGCTCCAGGACAGACTTTGGCTCTGGGGCCAACGTCCTGACTTTC
CDR3 protein: CASSRTDFGSGANVLTF

J gene: TRBJ2-4
clone size: .
D gene: TRBD2
V gene: TRBV12-5
CDR3 DNA: TGTGCTAGTGGTTTGGGGACTAGCAGAAACATTCAGTACTTC
CDR3 protein: CASGLGTSRNIQYF

J gene: TRBJ2-2
clone size: .
D gene: TRBD2
V gene: TRBV19
CDR3 DNA: TGTGCCAGTAGCGGACTAGCGGGAGACAACACCGGGGAGCTGTTTTTT
CDR3 protein: CASSGLAGDNTGELFF

J gene: TRBJ2-1
clone size: .
D gene: .
V gene: TRBV27
CDR3 DNA: TGTGCCAGCGGCGTATGGGCCTCCTACAATGAGCAGTTCTTC
CDR3 protein: CASGVWASYNEQFF